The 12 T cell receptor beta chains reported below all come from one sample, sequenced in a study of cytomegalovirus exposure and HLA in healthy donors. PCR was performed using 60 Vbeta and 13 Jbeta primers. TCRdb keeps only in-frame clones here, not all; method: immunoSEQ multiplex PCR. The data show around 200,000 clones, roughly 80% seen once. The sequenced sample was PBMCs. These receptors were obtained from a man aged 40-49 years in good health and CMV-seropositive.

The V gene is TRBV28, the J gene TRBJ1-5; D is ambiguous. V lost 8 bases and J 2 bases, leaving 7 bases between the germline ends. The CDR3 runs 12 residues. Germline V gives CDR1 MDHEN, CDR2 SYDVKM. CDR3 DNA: TGTGCCAGCGGTACGGGCAATCAGCCCCAGCATTTT. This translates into CASGTGNQPQHF.

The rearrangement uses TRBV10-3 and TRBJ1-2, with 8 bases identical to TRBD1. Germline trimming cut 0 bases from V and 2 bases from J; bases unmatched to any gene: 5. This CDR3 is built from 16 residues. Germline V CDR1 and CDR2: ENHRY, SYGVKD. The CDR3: CAISESYQGANYGYTF. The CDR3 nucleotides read TGTGCCATCAGTGAGTCGTATCAGGGGGCCAACTATGGCTACACCTTC.

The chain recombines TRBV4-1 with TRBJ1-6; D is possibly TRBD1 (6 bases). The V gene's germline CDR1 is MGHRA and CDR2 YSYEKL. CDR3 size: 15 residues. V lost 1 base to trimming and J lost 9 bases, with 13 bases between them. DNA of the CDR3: TGCGCCAGCAGCCAAGGTGACAGGTTTTCTTCACCCCTCCACTTT. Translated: CASSQGDRFSSPLHF.

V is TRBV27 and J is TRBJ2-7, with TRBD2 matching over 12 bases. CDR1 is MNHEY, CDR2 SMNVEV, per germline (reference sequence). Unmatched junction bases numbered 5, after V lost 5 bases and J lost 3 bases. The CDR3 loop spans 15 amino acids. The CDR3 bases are TGTGCCAGCAGTCGTCCTAGCGGGGGGGTCTACGAGCAGTACTTC. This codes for CASSRPSGGVYEQYF.

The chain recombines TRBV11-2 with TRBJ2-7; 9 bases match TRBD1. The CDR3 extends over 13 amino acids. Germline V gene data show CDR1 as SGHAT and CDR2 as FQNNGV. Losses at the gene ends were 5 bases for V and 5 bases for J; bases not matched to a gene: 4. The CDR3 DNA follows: TGTGCCAGCAGCACGGGACAGGGAGACGAGCAGTACTTC. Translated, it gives CASSTGQGDEQYF.

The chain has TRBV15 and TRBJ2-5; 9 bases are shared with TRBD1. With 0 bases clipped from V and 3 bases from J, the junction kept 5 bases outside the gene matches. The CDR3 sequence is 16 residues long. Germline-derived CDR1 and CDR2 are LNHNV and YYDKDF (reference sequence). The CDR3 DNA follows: TGTGCCACCAGCAGAGATAGGTGGGACAGGGAAGAGACCCAGTACTTC. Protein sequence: CATSRDRWDREETQYF.

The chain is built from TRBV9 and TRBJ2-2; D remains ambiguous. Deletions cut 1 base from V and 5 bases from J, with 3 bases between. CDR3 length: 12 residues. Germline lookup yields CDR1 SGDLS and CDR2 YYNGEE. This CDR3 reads CASSVPTGELFF. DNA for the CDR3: TGTGCCAGCAGCGTACCAACCGGGGAGCTGTTTTTT.

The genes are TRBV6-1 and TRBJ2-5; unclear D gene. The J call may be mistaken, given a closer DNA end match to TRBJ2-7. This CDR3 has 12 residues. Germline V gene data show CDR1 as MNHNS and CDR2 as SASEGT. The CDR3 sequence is CASSEAGPEQYF. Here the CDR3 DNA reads TGTGCCAGCAGTGAAGCCGGTCCCGAGCAGTACTTC.

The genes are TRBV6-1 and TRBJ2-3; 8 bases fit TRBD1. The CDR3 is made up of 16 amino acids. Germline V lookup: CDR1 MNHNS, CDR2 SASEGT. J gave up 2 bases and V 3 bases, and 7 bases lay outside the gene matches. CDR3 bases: TGTGCCAGCAGTGATAGGGGGGACAGGATCACAGATACGCAGTATTTT. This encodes CASSDRGDRITDTQYF.

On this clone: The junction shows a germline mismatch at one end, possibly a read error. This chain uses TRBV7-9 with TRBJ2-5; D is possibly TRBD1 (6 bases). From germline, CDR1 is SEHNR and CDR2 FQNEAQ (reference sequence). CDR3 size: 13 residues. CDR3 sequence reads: CSSSSQGSETQYF. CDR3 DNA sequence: TGTTCCAGCAGCTCACAGGGAAGCGAGACCCAGTACTTC.

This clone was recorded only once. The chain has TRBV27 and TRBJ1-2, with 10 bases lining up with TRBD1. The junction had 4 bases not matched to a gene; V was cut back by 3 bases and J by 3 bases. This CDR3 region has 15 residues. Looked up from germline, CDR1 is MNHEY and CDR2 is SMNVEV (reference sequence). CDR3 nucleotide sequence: TGTGCCAGCAGTTTCGGGGACAGGGGCCACTATGGCTACACCTTC. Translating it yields CASSFGDRGHYGYTF.

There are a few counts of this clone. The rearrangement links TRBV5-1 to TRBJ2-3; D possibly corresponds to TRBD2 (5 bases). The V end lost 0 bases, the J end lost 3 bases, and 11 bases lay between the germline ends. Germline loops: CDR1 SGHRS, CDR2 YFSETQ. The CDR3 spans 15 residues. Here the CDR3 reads CASSLVTPGTDTQYF. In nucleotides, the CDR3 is TGCGCCAGCAGCTTGGTAACCCCGGGAACAGATACGCAGTATTTT. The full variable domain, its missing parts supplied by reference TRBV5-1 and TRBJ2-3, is KAGVTQTPRYLIKTRGQQVTLSCSPISGHRSVSWYQQTPGQGLQFLFEYFSETQRNKGNFPGRFSGRQFSNSRSEMNVSTLELGDSALYLCASSLVTPGTDTQYFGPGTRLTVL.